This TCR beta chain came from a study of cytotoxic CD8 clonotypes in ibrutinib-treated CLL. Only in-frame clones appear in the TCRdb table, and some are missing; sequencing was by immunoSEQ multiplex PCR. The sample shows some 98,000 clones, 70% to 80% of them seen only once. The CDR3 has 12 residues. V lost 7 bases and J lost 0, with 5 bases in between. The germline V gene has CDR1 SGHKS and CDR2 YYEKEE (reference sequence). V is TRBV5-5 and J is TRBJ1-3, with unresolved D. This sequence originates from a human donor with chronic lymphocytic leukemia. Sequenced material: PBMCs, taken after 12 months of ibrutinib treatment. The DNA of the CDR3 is TGTGCCAGCCATTCCTCTGGAAACACCATATATTTT. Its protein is CASHSSGNTIYF.